These 8 T cell receptor beta chains were all obtained from the same sample, sequenced in a study of CD8+ T cells in alopecia areata. cDNA serving as the sequencing template came from extracted, reverse transcribed RNA. TCRdb's table, derived via immunoSEQ multiplex PCR, lists solely in-frame clones and lacks some. This repertoire shows 120,000 or so clones, roughly 55% found once; its top ten account for more than 5.5%. Treatment given: oral pan-JAK inhibitor, 5-10 mg twice daily. The sequences come from CD4+ T cells sorted from blood, collected at week 4, from a patient treated with tofacitinib. Receptor source: a human donor with alopecia areata.

This clone was picked up many times. The chain couples TRBV7-2 to TRBJ1-3; no firm D call. The ends were cut back, 1 base at V and 4 bases at J, with 8 bases in the middle. The CDR3 totals 14 residues. CDR1 and CDR2 (germline): SGHTA, FQGNSA. The CDR3 loop reads CASSLVAVGNTIYF. The CDR3 nucleotides are TGTGCCAGCAGCTTAGTGGCAGTCGGAAACACCATATATTTT.

The rearrangement joins TRBV15 to TRBJ2-5, with 9 nucleotides matching TRBD2. The length of the CDR3 is 15 residues. The V gene end was trimmed by 5 bases and the J gene end by 5 bases; junction bases not matched to a gene: 9. CDR1 is LNHNV and CDR2 is YYDKDF in the germline V gene (reference sequence). The CDR3 DNA follows: TGTGCCACCAGCCAGTTGCGGGGGGGCATTGAGACCCAGTACTTC. It codes for CATSQLRGGIETQYF.

The chain carries TRBV2 and TRBJ2-7; D is possibly TRBD1 (5 bases). The germline V gene encodes CDR1 SNHLY and CDR2 FYNNEI. Trimming took off 2 bases at V and 6 bases at J, with 8 bases between the two ends. CDR3 size: 12 residues. The CDR3 sequence is CASSEWGGEQYF. The CDR3 bases are TGTGCCAGCAGTGAATGGGGCGGCGAGCAGTACTTC.

The chain's CDR3 is CASSYRDRGGNEQFF. DNA for the CDR3: TGTGCCAGCAGTTACCGGGACAGGGGCGGCAATGAGCAGTTCTTC. The rearrangement joins TRBV6-5 to TRBJ2-1, with 10 positions matching TRBD1. The CDR3 runs to 15 residues. With 2 bases clipped from V and 6 bases from J, the junction kept 4 bases outside the gene matches. Germline assignment: CDR1 MNHEY and CDR2 SVGAGI.

This rearrangement joins TRBV4-1 to TRBJ1-3; D unclear. This CDR3 is built from 13 residues. V lost 0 bases, J lost 5 bases, and 5 bases lay in between. CDR1 and CDR2 (germline): MGHRA, YSYEKL. CDR3 loop: CASSQDLRNTIYF. The CDR3 nucleotides are TGCGCCAGCAGCCAAGATCTGCGAAACACCATATATTTT.

The chain couples TRBV7-9 to TRBJ2-1, with 8 bases identical to TRBD1. The germline V gene encodes CDR1 SEHNR and CDR2 FQNEAQ (reference sequence). The CDR3 has 12 residues. The junction had 5 bases not matched to a gene; V was cut back by 4 bases and J by 12 bases. The CDR3 DNA sequence: TGTGCCAGCAGCTCCAGGGGGCGGACGCAGTTCTTC. Amino acids: CASSSRGRTQFF.

This clone has a handful of counts. This chain joins TRBV28 and TRBJ1-1; the match to TRBD1 covers 10 bases. This CDR3 contains 13 residues. J lost 10 bases, V lost 6 bases, and 8 bases had no gene match. Germline V gene lookup returns CDR1 MDHEN and CDR2 SYDVKM. In nucleotides, the CDR3 is TGTGCCAGCAGCCCCCGGGACAGGGGATTAGCTTTCTTT. The encoded protein is CASSPRDRGLAFF.

V is TRBV30 and J is TRBJ2-5; 8 bases line up with TRBD1. The trim removed 1 base at V and 4 bases at J, leaving 2 bases unmatched. The CDR3 sequence is 13 residues long. CDR1 and CDR2 (germline): GTSNPN, SVGIG (reference sequence). DNA for the CDR3: TGTGCCTGGAGTGAGGGACAGGCAGAGACCCAGTACTTC. Translating it yields CAWSEGQAETQYF.